This record looks at one TCR beta chain sequence and its context. Antigen specificity is unknown. The data were obtained in a study of T cells expressing NK-cell markers. Study-wide background: Seven of the eight sequenced donors were classified as HCMV-seropositive, and one was classified as seronegative. Findings and caveats of the study: Expanded NKG2C+ T cell clones had unclear HCMV specificity. For 5 to 7 donors, the dominant NKG2C+ clonotypes made up roughly 1.0-7.5% of their CD8+ T cells.

One entry per CDR3 protein, without DNA, is what TCRdb gives after re-calling the 5' RACE reads. This repertoire includes about 260,000 distinct CDR3 sequences. Germline-derived CDR1 and CDR2 are SGHNT and YYREEE (reference sequence). The CDR3 is 15 residues long. V is TRBV5-4 and J is TRBJ2-5; absent DNA, TCRdb's TRBD2 call cannot be checked. Sequenced sample: blood T cells: a sorted CD56 or NKG2C T cell subset, CD4+ or CD8+ T cells, or bulk PBMC T cells (not recorded which). This TCR derives from a woman aged 18-70 years in good health. This CDR3 reads CASSLVSPAEETQYF.